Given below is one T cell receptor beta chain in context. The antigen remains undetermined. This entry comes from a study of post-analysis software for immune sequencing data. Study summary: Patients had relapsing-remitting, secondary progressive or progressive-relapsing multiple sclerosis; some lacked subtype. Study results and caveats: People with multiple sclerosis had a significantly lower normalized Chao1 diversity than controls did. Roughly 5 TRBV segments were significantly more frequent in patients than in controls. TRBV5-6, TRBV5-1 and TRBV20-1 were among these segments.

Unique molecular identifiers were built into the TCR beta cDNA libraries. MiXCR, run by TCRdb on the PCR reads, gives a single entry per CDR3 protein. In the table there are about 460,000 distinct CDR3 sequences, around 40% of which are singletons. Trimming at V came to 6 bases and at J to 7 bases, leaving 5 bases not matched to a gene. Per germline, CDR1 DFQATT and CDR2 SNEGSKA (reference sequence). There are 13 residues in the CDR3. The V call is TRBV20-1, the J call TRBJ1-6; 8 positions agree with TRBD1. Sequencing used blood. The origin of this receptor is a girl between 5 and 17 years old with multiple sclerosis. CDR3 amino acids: CSAYDRGNSPLHF. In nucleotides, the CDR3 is TGCAGTGCCTATGACAGGGGAAATTCACCCCTCCACTTT.